This is a list of T cell receptor beta chains from one sample in a study of blood T cell repertoires in COVID-19. This table comes from immunoSEQ multiplex PCR, and its TCRdb copy is limited to in-frame clones, with some not included. The data hold 430,000 or so clones, with approximately 90% observed a single time. Sequencing was carried out using peripheral blood. Source of these receptors: a man between 18 and 35 years old with COVID-19, enrolled during active disease. Each CDR3 is given with its conserved first and last residue. A D gene is named only where the DNA matches it firmly. The size entry is marked missing in some rows and otherwise reads once, few, many or a size class.

j_call,clone_size,d_call,v_call,cdr3_nt,cdr3_aa
TRBJ2-2,-,TRBD1,TRBV19,TGTGCCACTAACAGGGGTGGAGGCACCGGGGAGCTGTTTTTT,CATNRGGGTGELFF
TRBJ2-1,-,TRBD2,TRBV11-1,TGTGCCAGCAGCTCCAGCGGGAGGGGTTCCTACAATGAGCAGTTCTTC,CASSSSGRGSYNEQFF
TRBJ2-3,many,TRBD2,TRBV27,TGTGCCAGCAGTGCGACTAGCGGGAGGTCAGATACGCAGTATTTT,CASSATSGRSDTQYF
TRBJ1-6,-,TRBD1,TRBV18,TGTGCCAGCTCATATCCCCCAGGGACAGGGGACCCCTATAATTCACCCCTCCACTTT,CASSYPPGTGDPYNSPLHF
TRBJ1-2,-,-,TRBV12-3/TRBV12-4,TGTGCCAACCTTTTGGGGCATGGCTACACCTTC,CANLLGHGYTF
TRBJ2-2,-,-,TRBV7-9,TGTGCCAGCAGCTTAGAAACAGGGCACAACACCGGGGAGCTGTTTTTT,CASSLETGHNTGELFF
TRBJ2-1,-,-,TRBV1,TGCACCAGCAGCCAAGAGCAGGAGGCCAGCTCCTACAATGAGCAGTTCTTC,CTSSQEQEASSYNEQFF
TRBJ2-1,-,TRBD2,TRBV2,TGTGCCAGTACTAGCGGGAGCTCCTACAATGAGCAGTTCTTC,CASTSGSSYNEQFF
TRBJ2-5,-,-,TRBV5-6,TGTGCCAGCAGCTTTTCCGGGACATTGGAGACCCAGTACTTC,CASSFSGTLETQYF
TRBJ2-1,once,TRBD2,TRBV19,TGTGCCAGTAGTGGTTGGACTAGCGGGGACAATGAGCAGTTCTTC,CASSGWTSGDNEQFF
TRBJ1-5,once,TRBD1,TRBV2,TGTGCCAGCAGGGGACAGGGCACAGAGCCCCAGCATTTT,CASRGQGTEPQHF
TRBJ1-4,once,-,TRBV11-3,TGTGCCAGCAGCTTAGGGTTCTGGGGGCTTGGGGAAAAACTGTTTTTT,CASSLGFWGLGEKLFF
TRBJ1-1,-,-,TRBV7-9,TGTGCCAGCAGCTTAGGACAGGCCAAACGCACTGAAGCTTTCTTT,CASSLGQAKRTEAFF
TRBJ2-1,-,TRBD1,TRBV3-1/TRBV3-2,TGTGCCAGCAGCCAGGGGACAGGGTTCAATGAGCAGTTCTTC,CASSQGTGFNEQFF
TRBJ2-2,few,TRBD2,TRBV10-1,TGCGCCAGCAGTGAGTCGAGCGGGGGCCCCGGGGAGCTGTTTTTT,CASSESSGGPGELFF
TRBJ2-7,-,-,TRBV7-9,TGTGCCAGCAGCTTAGAAGGGTCGGAGGGTAAAGCCTACGAGCAGTACTTC,CASSLEGSEGKAYEQYF
TRBJ1-1,-,-,TRBV2,TGTGCCAGCAGTGAATCCGGGATCACTGAAGCTTTCTTT,CASSESGITEAFF
TRBJ1-1,-,-,TRBV19,TGTGCCAGTAGTAACCCAGTGAACACTGAAGCTTTCTTT,CASSNPVNTEAFF
TRBJ1-5,-,-,TRBV7-8,TGTGCCAGCAGCTTTACCTCGCGGGGTGGCGGTCAGCCCCAGCATTTT,CASSFTSRGGGQPQHF
TRBJ1-1,-,-,TRBV10-2,TGCGCCAGCAGTGAACAGGGAACTTGGGCTGAAGCTTTCTTT,CASSEQGTWAEAFF
TRBJ2-7,once,-,TRBV11-2,TGTGCCAGCAGCTTAGATCTAGTGGTCGAGCAGTACTTC,CASSLDLVVEQYF
TRBJ2-3,-,-,TRBV10-1,TGCGCCAGCAGTGAGGGGCCTAGCGTTAAGACGCAGTATTTT,CASSEGPSVKTQYF
TRBJ2-1,-,TRBD1,TRBV7-9,TGTGCCAGCAGCTTAGCGTCCGGGACAGGGGTGGGGAATGAGCAGTTCTTC,CASSLASGTGVGNEQFF
TRBJ2-3,-,-,TRBV5-1,TGCGCCAGCAGTCGCGGGGATTCGGATACGCAGTATTTT,CASSRGDSDTQYF
TRBJ2-7,-,TRBD2,TRBV5-8,TGTGCCAGCAGCCGGCCGGGACTAGCGGGAGAGCAGTACTTC,CASSRPGLAGEQYF
TRBJ2-2,-,-,TRBV10-3,TGTGCCATCAGTGGGACTGGAGGCACCGGGGAGCTGTTTTTT,CAISGTGGTGELFF
TRBJ2-2,-,-,TRBV28,TGTGCCAGCAGTTCCGGGAACACCGGGGAGCTGTTTTTT,CASSSGNTGELFF
TRBJ1-1,-,-,TRBV10-3,TGTGCCATCAGATCCGGGACATGGTCTGAAGCTTTCTTT,CAIRSGTWSEAFF
TRBJ2-7,-,TRBD1,TRBV4-1,TGCGCCAGCAGCCAGATGGGACAGGGGCCCTACGAGCAGTACTTC,CASSQMGQGPYEQYF
TRBJ1-1,-,-,TRBV7-9,TGTGCCAGCAGCCTCATCATGCAGACAGAGAACACTGAAGCTTTCTTT,CASSLIMQTENTEAFF
TRBJ1-5,-,TRBD1,TRBV3-1/TRBV3-2,TGTGCCAGCAGCCAACAGGGGGGCAATCAGCCCCAGCATTTT,CASSQQGGNQPQHF
TRBJ2-7,few,-,TRBV4-1,TGCGCCAGCAGCCAGGCCTCAGGGGTATCCTACGAGCAGTACTTC,CASSQASGVSYEQYF
TRBJ1-1,once,-,TRBV13,TGTGCCAGCAGCTTAAGCCTCCCAAACACTGAAGCTTTCTTT,CASSLSLPNTEAFF
TRBJ1-2,-,TRBD1,TRBV11-3,TGTGCCAGCAGGCGACAGGGGGACTATGGCTACACCTTC,CASRRQGDYGYTF
TRBJ2-1,-,TRBD2,TRBV5-1,TGCGCCAGCAGCTTAGGTCTAGCGGGAGACAATGAGCAGTTCTTC,CASSLGLAGDNEQFF
TRBJ2-1,-,-,TRBV15,TGTGCCACCAGCAGAGTAGGGAGCTCCTACAATGAGCAGTTCTTC,CATSRVGSSYNEQFF
TRBJ1-4,-,-,TRBV15,TGTGCCACCAGCAGAGTAACAGGGTTCGCTGAAAAACTGTTTTTT,CATSRVTGFAEKLFF
TRBJ2-5,once,TRBD2,TRBV9,TGTGCCAGCAGTCGTAGCGGGGGGGCCCAAGAGACCCAGTACTTC,CASSRSGGAQETQYF
TRBJ1-6,-,-,TRBV6-5,TGTGCCAGCAGTTACAGGCAGGGAGGTTCACCCCTCCACTTT,CASSYRQGGSPLHF
TRBJ1-6,few,TRBD1,TRBV15,TGTGCCACCAGCAGGTCCGGGACAGGGAATTCACCCCTCCACTTT,CATSRSGTGNSPLHF
TRBJ2-5,few,TRBD1,TRBV6-5,TGTGCCAGCAGTTACACGGGACAGCAAGAGACCCAGTACTTC,CASSYTGQQETQYF
TRBJ1-4,-,TRBD1,TRBV6-5,TGTGCCAGCAAAACAGGGGCCTTCTCTAATGAAAAACTGTTTTTT,CASKTGAFSNEKLFF
TRBJ1-2,few,-,TRBV3-1/TRBV3-2,TGTGCCAGCAGCCTCCCTTCGTTGGGCTACACCTTC,CASSLPSLGYTF
TRBJ1-2,-,TRBD1,TRBV25-1,TGTGCCAGCAGTGACCCCAGGGGGACTGACTATGGCTACACCTTC,CASSDPRGTDYGYTF
TRBJ2-5,-,-,TRBV18,TGTGCCAGCTCACGTGTCGGAGAGACCCAGTACTTC,CASSRVGETQYF
TRBJ2-3,many,TRBD2,TRBV7-2,TGTGCCAGCAGCTTATCCACTTGGACTAGCGATCCAGATACGCAGTATTTT,CASSLSTWTSDPDTQYF